These 2 T cell receptor beta chains were sequenced from one sample in a study of OX40 agonist ivuxolimab in advanced cancers. Here immunoSEQ multiplex PCR was the method, and the copy in TCRdb shows in-frame clones only, minus some. The sample lists just under 80,000 clones; roughly 90% were seen once. The specimen was CD4+ or CD8+ T cells sorted from blood, collected in a trial of the OX40 agonist ivuxolimab. The receptors were sampled from an adult with an advanced solid tumor such as melanoma, head and neck, liver or kidney cancer.

The rearrangement joins TRBV7-8 to TRBJ1-5; D gene ambiguous. Germline loops: CDR1 SGHVS, CDR2 FQNEAQ. CDR3 length equals 15 residues. V was trimmed by 3 bases and J by 3 bases, leaving 12 bases between them. The CDR3 is CASSFSGADNQPQHF. The CDR3 DNA follows: TGTGCCAGCAGCTTTTCTGGCGCCGACAATCAGCCCCAGCATTTT.

The chain carries TRBV28 and TRBJ1-4; weak D call: TRBD1 (6 bases). The CDR3 is 15 residues long. Trimming pared 7 bases from V and 4 bases from J, leaving 16 bases between. CDR1 is MDHEN and CDR2 is SYDVKM in the germline V gene. CDR3 nucleotides: TGTGCCAGCACTACCGGACAGAGGGTTAATGAAAAACTGTTTTTT. Its protein is CASTTGQRVNEKLFF.